This T cell receptor beta chain appears in the sequencing data of a study of T cell clonotyping in hematopoietic cell transplantation. In the study overall: Blood collection times were about day -28 and days 30, 100, 180 posttransplant.

Profiling relied on immunoSEQ multiplex PCR, and the TCRdb table lists in-frame clones only, not all of them. The sample holds about 3,100 clones, about 90% seen once. The CDR3 loop spans 15 amino acids. Germline CDR1 reads MGHDK; CDR2 reads SYGVNS. J lost 5 bases, V lost 5 bases, and 6 bases had no gene match. Only one count was recorded for this clone. This chain connects TRBV25-1 to TRBJ2-5; TRBD2 matches at 12 bases. The sample in question was PBMCs, obtained at the time of graft-versus-host disease after allogeneic stem cell transplant. The receptor comes from a male patient aged 55 to 69 who had an allogeneic stem cell transplant from a related donor, so the T cells may come from the graft donor. Some clones in this sample may be carry-over from other donors' samples. The CDR3 is CASSLAGGPEETQYF. The CDR3 DNA follows: TGTGCCAGCAGTCTAGCGGGGGGGCCGGAGGAGACCCAGTACTTC.